Sequencing of this T cell receptor (beta chain) was carried out in a study of blood T cell repertoires in COVID-19. Study at large: Whether acute or convalescent, the COVID-19 samples came from the United States, Italy and Spain. T cells, B-cell-depleted T cells, or PBMCs supplied cDNA or gDNA.

In the study's own analysis: By means of reference gene primer amplification, nucleated cell counts were estimated. Sequencing was performed with immunoSEQ multiplex PCR; in TCRdb, only in-frame clones are kept and a portion is missing. V and J calls and clone size are as listed in that table; D and trimming were resolved from the DNA. The data hold 150,000 to 200,000 clones, with approximately 85% observed a single time. The germline gives CDR1 SNHLY, CDR2 FYNNEI. The junction had 4 bases not matched to a gene; V was cut back by 6 bases and J by 5 bases. The CDR3 has 13 residues. This chain uses TRBV2 with TRBJ2-5, with 9 bases matching TRBD1. The sample taken for sequencing was peripheral blood. The sequence derives from a man in his forties who had recovered from COVID-19. The CDR3 bases are TGTGCCAGCAGACAGGGGGCTTTGGAGACCCAGTACTTC. Encoded protein: CASRQGALETQYF.